Shown below are 21 T cell receptor beta chains from a single sample sequenced in a study of identical twins. In TCRdb, the 5' RACE reads were re-called with MiXCR into one record per CDR3 protein. The sample lists some 210,000 distinct CDR3 sequences, roughly 15% seen once, with 40% to 45% in the top ten. The sample was also reused in another study, on T cells expressing NK-cell markers.

The sample consisted of CD8+ T cells sorted from blood. The origin of the receptors is a woman aged 18-30 years in good health.

This chain links TRBV7-9 with TRBJ2-5; D call uncertain. The germline V and J ends were trimmed by 0 bases and 4 bases, with 15 bases remaining between them. This CDR3 is built from 16 residues. The germline V gene encodes CDR1 SEHNR and CDR2 FQNEAQ (reference sequence). This chain's CDR3 is CASSLAQKGWAETQYF. In DNA, the CDR3 is TGTGCCAGCAGCTTAGCGCAAAAGGGATGGGCAGAGACCCAGTACTTC.

J is TRBJ2-1 and V is TRBV7-9; 10 bases agree with TRBD2. Looked up from germline, CDR1 is SEHNR and CDR2 is FQNEAQ (reference sequence). The CDR3 is 14 residues long. With V trimmed by 5 bases and J by 7 bases, 5 bases remained unmatched. CDR3 sequence (DNA): TGTGCCAGCAGCGAGGGACTAGCGCAGAATGAGCAGTTCTTC. This gives the protein CASSEGLAQNEQFF.

This clonotype was seen a few times. This chain links TRBV15 with TRBJ2-1; D is possibly TRBD2 (5 bases). The CDR3 length is 14 residues. The germline V gene encodes CDR1 LNHNV and CDR2 YYDKDF (reference sequence). V was trimmed by 5 bases and J by 8 bases, leaving 16 bases between them. CDR3 sequence: CATSGGPSVHEQFF. For the CDR3, the DNA is TGTGCCACCAGCGGCGGGCCCTCGGTCCATGAGCAGTTCTTC.

The CDR3 DNA reads TGTGCCAGCAGCTGGGGCGGTAGTGAGCAGTTCTTC. This translates into CASSWGGSEQFF. V and J are TRBV5-6 and TRBJ2-1, with TRBD1 as a possible D gene (5 bases). V dropped 3 bases and J dropped 9 bases, with 10 bases sitting between them. Germline CDR1 and CDR2: SGHDT and YYEEEE. The CDR3 extends over 12 amino acids.

This clonotype was seen at least ten times. The V and J genes are TRBV6-1 and TRBJ2-1; 8 nucleotides match TRBD2. After removal of 8 bases from V and 3 bases from J, the junction contained 3 bases not matched to a gene. Germline CDR1 reads MNHNS; CDR2 reads SASEGT. This CDR3 comprises 13 residues. This chain's CDR3 is CASHSGNYNEQFF. The CDR3 DNA reads TGTGCCAGCCATAGCGGGAACTACAATGAGCAGTTCTTC.

The chain carries TRBV2 and TRBJ1-2; 7 positions agree with TRBD1. Trimming removed 8 bases from V and 4 bases from J; junction bases left unmatched: 4. The CDR3 sequence is 12 residues long. CDR1 SNHLY and CDR2 FYNNEI come from the germline V gene. The CDR3 sequence is CASAGQLYGYTF. Written as DNA, the CDR3 is TGTGCCAGCGCGGGACAGCTCTATGGCTACACCTTC. Based on the CDR3 plus reference TRBV2 and TRBJ1-2, the full variable domain is EPEVTQTPSHQVTQMGQEVILRCVPISNHLYFYWYRQILGQKVEFLVSFYNNEISEKSEIFDDQFSVERPDGSNFTLKIRSTKLEDSAMYFCASAGQLYGYTFGSGTRLTVV.

The chain combines TRBV14 with TRBJ2-1; 8 nucleotides align to TRBD2. V shed 4 bases, J shed 10 bases, and the junction held 3 bases outside the gene matches. Germline V gene lookup returns CDR1 SGHDN and CDR2 FVKESK. The CDR3 has 12 residues. The CDR3 nucleotides are TGTGCCAGCAGCCCGGGGGGGGCGGAGCAGTTCTTC. Protein sequence: CASSPGGAEQFF.

This clonotype was counted between two and nine times. The CDR3 sequence: CASSSGGSQQTQYF. DNA for the CDR3: TGTGCCAGCAGTTCGGGGGGAAGTCAGCAGACCCAGTACTTC. V usage is TRBV6-5 and J usage is TRBJ2-5, with 7 positions matching TRBD2. The V and J ends lost 4 bases and 6 bases, in that order; junction bases with no gene match: 8. This CDR3 spans 14 amino acids. Germline assignment: CDR1 MNHEY and CDR2 SVGAGI.

Only a few counts were recorded for this clonotype. The chain joins TRBV9 to TRBJ1-4; D perhaps matches TRBD1 (6 bases). The CDR3 covers 14 residues. Germline V CDR1 and CDR2: SGDLS, YYNGEE. Deletions cut 0 bases from V and 7 bases from J, with 10 bases between. The CDR3 nucleotides read TGTGCCAGCAGCGTAGAGGGACACGGTGAAAAACTGTTTTTT. This translates into CASSVEGHGEKLFF.

The chain has TRBV7-9 and TRBJ2-2; 10 bases fit TRBD1. V shed 6 bases, J shed 3 bases, and the junction held 4 bases outside the gene matches. CDR1 is SEHNR, CDR2 FQNEAQ, per germline (reference sequence). The length of the CDR3 is 15 residues. CDR3 nucleotide sequence: TGTGCCAGCAGAATCGGACAGGGGGACACCGGGGAGCTGTTTTTT. This codes for CASRIGQGDTGELFF.

The rearrangement joins TRBV6-2 or TRBV6-3 to TRBJ1-1; no clear D gene. Germline V gene lookup returns CDR1 MNHEY and CDR2 SVGEGT. The CDR3 runs 11 residues. V was trimmed by 7 bases and J by 8 bases, leaving 11 bases between them. CDR3 bases: TGTGCCAGCAACCTCGGACGAGAAGCTTTCTTT. Translated, it gives CASNLGREAFF.

The chain links TRBV5-1 to TRBJ1-2; D is ambiguous. Germline loops: CDR1 SGHRS, CDR2 YFSETQ. Trimming removed 5 bases from V and 0 bases from J, with 14 bases in between. CDR3 length: 15 residues. The CDR3 sequence: CASSRFRLANYGYTF. CDR3 coding DNA: TGCGCCAGCAGTCGTTTTCGGTTAGCTAACTATGGCTACACCTTC.

J is TRBJ2-1 and V is TRBV6-2 or TRBV6-3, with D perhaps assigned TRBD1 or TRBD2 (6 bases each). CDR1 and CDR2 from the germline V gene are MNHEY and SVGEGT. V lost 2 bases, J lost 5 bases, and 10 bases lay in between. The length of the CDR3 is 14 residues. CDR3 protein: CASSYAGQNNEQFF. CDR3 DNA: TGTGCCAGCAGTTACGCGGGACAAAACAATGAGCAGTTCTTC.

V and J are TRBV4-1 and TRBJ2-2; no definite D call. CDR3 length: 16 amino acids. Germline CDR1 and CDR2: MGHRA and YSYEKL. Trimming removed 1 base from V and 4 bases from J, with 13 bases in between. CDR3 sequence (DNA): TGCGCCAGCAGCCAAGTAAAAGGTTCGGGCACCGGGGAGCTGTTTTTT. It encodes CASSQVKGSGTGELFF.

The chain couples TRBV7-9 to TRBJ2-7; a possible D gene is TRBD2 (5 bases). Trimming left V 5 bases short and J 4 bases short, with 18 bases between. Germline CDR1 and CDR2: SEHNR and FQNEAQ (reference sequence). The CDR3 is 15 amino acids. CDR3 residues: CASSPLEGLSYEQYF. The CDR3 DNA sequence: TGTGCCAGCAGCCCATTAGAGGGTTTATCGTACGAGCAGTACTTC. The variable domain in full, with the rest retrieved from reference TRBV7-9 and TRBJ2-7, is DTGVSQNPRHKITKRGQNVTFRCDPISEHNRLYWYRQTLGQGPEFLTYFQNEAQLEKSRLLSDRFSAERPKGSFSTLEIQRTEQGDSAMYLCASSPLEGLSYEQYFGPGTRLTVT.

Only a few counts were recorded for this clonotype. The chain combines TRBV5-6 with TRBJ2-7; a possible D gene is TRBD2 (5 bases). V was trimmed by 4 bases and J by 0 bases, leaving 14 bases between them. Germline assignment: CDR1 SGHDT and CDR2 YYEEEE. This CDR3 is built from 15 residues. CDR3 sequence reads: CASSGGSQSSYEQYF. The DNA of the CDR3 is TGTGCCAGCAGCGGCGGGTCCCAGAGCTCCTACGAGCAGTACTTC.

The chain uses TRBV9 and TRBJ2-5; D gene uncertain. This CDR3 has 13 amino acids. Germline CDR1 SGDLS, CDR2 YYNGEE. Between the trimmed V and J ends, which lost 4 bases and 5 bases, there was a span of 12 bases. CDR3: CASSPLIAETQYF. For the CDR3, the DNA is TGTGCCAGCAGCCCCCTGATCGCGGAGACCCAGTACTTC.

This clonotype was seen once. The rearrangement joins TRBV11-2 to TRBJ2-3, with D unclear. The CDR3 runs 17 residues. The germline V gene has CDR1 SGHAT and CDR2 FQNNGV. V dropped 0 bases and J dropped 0 bases, with 13 bases sitting between them. This chain's CDR3 is CASSLEFSNPSTDTQYF. DNA of the CDR3: TGTGCCAGCAGCTTAGAGTTCAGCAACCCAAGCACAGATACGCAGTATTTT. Looking up the rest from reference TRBV11-2 and TRBJ2-3 gives the full variable domain: EAGVAQSPRYKIIEKRQSVAFWCNPISGHATLYWYQQILGQGPKLLIQFQNNGVVDDSQLPKDRFSAERLKGVDSTLKIQPAKLEDSAVYLCASSLEFSNPSTDTQYFGPGTRLTVL.

This clonotype was counted only a few times. The V gene is TRBV29-1, the J gene TRBJ1-1; no clear D. Trimming pared 7 bases from V and 6 bases from J, leaving 9 bases between. CDR3 length: 10 amino acids. Germline loops: CDR1 SQVTM, CDR2 ANQGSEA. CDR3 sequence: CSGGEPEAFF. CDR3 coding DNA: TGCAGCGGCGGGGAGCCTGAAGCTTTCTTT.

The V call is TRBV12-3 or TRBV12-4, the J call TRBJ2-2; 8 nucleotides align to TRBD2. CDR3 size: 17 residues. With 6 bases clipped from V and 4 bases from J, the junction kept 13 bases outside the gene matches. The CDR3 nucleotides are TGTGCCAGCAGCCCACCGGGTGGCGGGAGGCGCACCGGGGAGCTGTTTTTT. Its translation: CASSPPGGGRRTGELFF.

This clonotype was observed a few times. In DNA form, the CDR3 reads TGTGCCAGCAGTTTGGAGCGGGCCGGCACAGATACGCAGTATTTT. It is translated as CASSLERAGTDTQYF. The V call is TRBV12-3 or TRBV12-4, the J call TRBJ2-3; D perhaps matches TRBD2 (6 bases). The CDR3 is 15 amino acids. Trimming cost V 3 bases and J 1 base, with 11 bases left between them.